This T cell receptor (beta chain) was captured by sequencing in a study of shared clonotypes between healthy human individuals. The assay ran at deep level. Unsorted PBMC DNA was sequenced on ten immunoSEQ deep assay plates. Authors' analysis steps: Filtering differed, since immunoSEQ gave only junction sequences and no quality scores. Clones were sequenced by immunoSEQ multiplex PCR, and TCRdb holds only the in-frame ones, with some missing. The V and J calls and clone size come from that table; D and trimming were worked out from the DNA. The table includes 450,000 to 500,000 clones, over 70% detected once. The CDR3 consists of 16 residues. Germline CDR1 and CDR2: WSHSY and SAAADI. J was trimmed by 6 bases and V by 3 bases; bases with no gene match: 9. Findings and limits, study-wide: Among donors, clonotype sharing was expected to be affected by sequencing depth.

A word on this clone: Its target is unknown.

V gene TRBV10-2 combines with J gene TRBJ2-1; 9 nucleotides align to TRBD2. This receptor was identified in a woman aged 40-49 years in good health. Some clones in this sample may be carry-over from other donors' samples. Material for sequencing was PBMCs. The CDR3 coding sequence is TGCGCCAGCAGTGAAGTGTCTGCGGGAGGGCCCAATGAGCAGTTCTTC. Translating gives CASSEVSAGGPNEQFF.